Presented here are 32 T cell receptor beta chains from one specimen sequenced in a study of blood T cell repertoires in COVID-19. Some clones are missing from TCRdb's copy, which holds only in-frame ones; the method was immunoSEQ multiplex PCR. The table has approximately 35,000 clones, 70% to 90% seen once; the top ten hold 5.5% to 8.5%. The sample was peripheral blood. The receptors shown here come from a man between 60 and 75 years old with active COVID-19.

The table lists this clone with a count of one. The chain is built from TRBV19 and TRBJ2-1, with 9 positions matching TRBD2. This CDR3 has 12 amino acids. CDR1 and CDR2 from the germline V gene are LNHDA and SQIVND (reference sequence). The trim removed 5 bases at V and 13 bases at J, leaving 6 bases unmatched. The CDR3 region has the DNA TGTGCCAGTAGTGTCTCCGGGACTAGCCAGTTCTTC. Translated, it gives CASSVSGTSQFF.

This rearrangement joins TRBV19 to TRBJ2-4, with TRBD2 matching over 10 bases. Per germline, CDR1 LNHDA and CDR2 SQIVND (reference sequence). The ends lost 4 bases at V and 8 bases at J; junction bases unmatched: 5. This CDR3 contains 14 residues. The CDR3 nucleotides are TGTGCCAGTAGTAAGCGGGAGGGAGGTGACATTCAGTACTTC. It translates to CASSKREGGDIQYF.

This clone showed up just once. The chain recombines TRBV7-2 with TRBJ2-5; 11 nucleotides agree with TRBD2. Germline assignment: CDR1 SGHTA and CDR2 FQGNSA. V was clipped by 6 bases and J by 7 bases; unmatched bases: 16. The CDR3 runs to 17 residues. In DNA, the CDR3 is TGTGCCAGCAGATTTACCGGGACTAGCGGCTTGGGAGGGACCCAGTACTTC. Translation gives CASRFTGTSGLGGTQYF.

This rearrangement joins TRBV20-1 to TRBJ2-3, with D possibly matching TRBD1 (6 bases). Germline assignment: CDR1 DFQATT and CDR2 SNEGSKA (reference sequence). The CDR3 totals 14 residues. Trimming removed 3 bases at V and 0 bases at J, with 10 bases between. The DNA for the CDR3 is TGCAGTGCTAGTACCCAGGGGAGCACAGATACGCAGTATTTT. It is translated as CSASTQGSTDTQYF.

The gene calls are TRBV12-3 or TRBV12-4 and TRBJ1-4; possible D gene TRBD1, 5 bases. The ends were cut back, 7 bases at V and 8 bases at J, with 11 bases in the middle. There are 12 residues in the CDR3. This CDR3 reads CASTDRREKLFF. The DNA of the CDR3 is TGTGCCAGCACCGACAGAAGAGAAAAACTGTTTTTT.

The chain links TRBV28 to TRBJ2-7, with 9 nucleotides matching TRBD2. This CDR3 region has 15 residues. V shed 6 bases, J shed 0 bases, and the junction held 6 bases outside the gene matches. Germline V CDR1 and CDR2: MDHEN, SYDVKM. DNA for the CDR3: TGTGCCAGCAGGGAACGGACTAGCGACTCCTACGAGCAGTACTTC. It is translated as CASRERTSDSYEQYF.

The chain employs TRBV18 and TRBJ2-2, with no clear D. V lost 4 bases to trimming and J lost 6 bases, with 12 bases between them. The CDR3 runs to 14 residues. Per germline, CDR1 KGHSH and CDR2 LQKENI. CDR3 region: CASSRQVSPGELFF. Here the CDR3 DNA reads TGTGCCAGCTCACGTCAGGTTTCTCCCGGGGAGCTGTTTTTT. Looking up the rest from reference TRBV18 and TRBJ2-2 gives the full variable domain: NAGVMQNPRHLVRRRGQEARLRCSPMKGHSHVYWYRQLPEEGLKFMVYLQKENIIDESGMPKERFSAEFPKEGPSILRIQQVVRGDSAAYFCASSRQVSPGELFFGEGSRLTVL.

This chain joins TRBV6-6 and TRBJ2-7; TRBD1 matches 8 bases. The germline gives CDR1 MNHNY, CDR2 SVGAGI (reference sequence). The CDR3 is made up of 15 amino acids. The junction had 18 bases not matched to a gene; V was cut back by 5 bases and J by 12 bases. The chain's CDR3 is CASSNARDRRPMAYF. The CDR3 DNA reads TGTGCCAGCAGTAATGCCCGGGACAGGCGTCCAATGGCGTACTTC.

V is TRBV3-1 (or the pseudogene TRBV3-2) and J is TRBJ1-4; 7 bases fit TRBD1. CDR1 and CDR2 (germline): LGHDT, YNNKEL (reference sequence). Losses at the gene ends were 5 bases for V and 7 bases for J; bases not matched to a gene: 10. The CDR3 has 15 amino acids. DNA of the CDR3: TGTGCCAGCAGCGGGACGCGACAGGGTGGTGAAAAACTGTTTTTT. Amino acids: CASSGTRQGGEKLFF.

The V call is TRBV6-5, the J call TRBJ2-7; 11 bases fit TRBD2. Germline assignment: CDR1 MNHEY and CDR2 SVGAGI. There are 14 residues in the CDR3. V lost 6 bases and J lost 4; bases outside the gene matches: 5. CDR3 sequence: CASRNSGRGYEQYF. The CDR3 DNA is TGTGCCAGCAGGAATAGCGGGAGGGGATACGAGCAGTACTTC.

The CDR3 coding sequence is TGTGCCAGTAAAAGCGGGAGCACCTACAATGAGCAGTTCTTC. It yields the protein CASKSGSTYNEQFF. The chain joins TRBV19 to TRBJ2-1; 8 nucleotides align to TRBD2. The CDR3 length is 14 residues. Germline trimming cut 7 bases from V and 2 bases from J; bases unmatched to any gene: 4. From germline, CDR1 is LNHDA and CDR2 SQIVND (reference sequence).

This chain uses TRBV5-1 with TRBJ2-1; 10 nucleotides agree with TRBD2. This CDR3 has 14 residues. V shed 3 bases and J 7 bases; nucleotides not matched to a gene: 4. Germline V lookup: CDR1 SGHRS, CDR2 YFSETQ. The CDR3 loop is CASSSLAGGNEQFF. The CDR3 bases are TGCGCCAGCAGCTCGTTAGCGGGAGGAAATGAGCAGTTCTTC.

V is TRBV6-2 or TRBV6-3 and J is TRBJ1-6; D is unclear. This CDR3 contains 16 residues. V lost 5 bases, J lost 1 base, and 12 bases lay in between. Germline CDR1 is MNHEY and CDR2 is SVGEGT. The CDR3, as DNA: TGTGCCAGCAGTACCGGCCGGGGTTCCTATAATTCACCCCTCCACTTT. Protein sequence: CASSTGRGSYNSPLHF.

This chain links TRBV19 with TRBJ2-6; 12 nucleotides agree with TRBD1. The germline V gene encodes CDR1 LNHDA and CDR2 SQIVND (reference sequence). The CDR3 runs 18 residues. J lost 1 base, V lost 5 bases, and 6 bases had no gene match. The CDR3 spells CASSSWDRGRSGANVLTF. The CDR3 region has the DNA TGTGCCAGTAGTTCCTGGGACAGGGGGCGGTCTGGGGCCAACGTCCTGACTTTC.

The genes are TRBV19 and TRBJ1-2; tentatively, D is TRBD1 (6 bases). Germline V gene data show CDR1 as LNHDA and CDR2 as SQIVND (reference sequence). V lost 9 bases to trimming and J lost 3 bases, with 8 bases between them. There are 11 residues in the CDR3. Written as DNA, the CDR3 is TGTGCCAGCAGGACAGACTATGGCTACACCTTC. Translation: CASRTDYGYTF.

The chain employs TRBV5-1 and TRBJ2-1; TRBD2 might be the D (5 bases). CDR3 length: 13 residues. Trimming took 4 bases from V and 7 from J, leaving 12 bases between them. From germline, CDR1 is SGHRS and CDR2 YFSETQ. The CDR3 nucleotides read TGCGCCAGCAGCGGGGTTCGGGATAATGAGCAGTTCTTC. Its translation: CASSGVRDNEQFF. Together with reference TRBV5-1 and TRBJ2-1, the CDR3 gives the full variable domain: KAGVTQTPRYLIKTRGQQVTLSCSPISGHRSVSWYQQTPGQGLQFLFEYFSETQRNKGNFPGRFSGRQFSNSRSEMNVSTLELGDSALYLCASSGVRDNEQFFGPGTRLTVL.

The V and J genes are TRBV3-1 (or the pseudogene TRBV3-2) and TRBJ2-2, with D maybe TRBD2 (6 bases). The CDR3 totals 14 residues. V lost 8 bases to trimming and J lost 4 bases, with 14 bases between them. From germline, CDR1 is LGHDT and CDR2 YNNKEL (reference sequence). The CDR3 nucleotides are TGTGCCAGCCGCACCGGGAGTCCCACCGGGGAGCTGTTTTTT. It specifies CASRTGSPTGELFF.

This chain joins TRBV19 and TRBJ2-7; 8 bases align to TRBD2. Looked up from germline, CDR1 is LNHDA and CDR2 is SQIVND (reference sequence). The CDR3 runs to 14 residues. Germline trimming cut 3 bases from V and 1 base from J; bases unmatched to any gene: 2. CDR3 residues: CASSIGGRSYEQYF. Here the CDR3 DNA reads TGTGCCAGTAGTATTGGCGGGAGGTCCTACGAGCAGTACTTC.

This chain uses TRBV3-1 (or the pseudogene TRBV3-2) with TRBJ1-2, with D unclear. The V end was cut by 4 bases, the J end by 4 bases, with 16 bases between. The CDR3 is made up of 15 amino acids. CDR1 and CDR2 (germline): LGHDT, YNNKEL (reference sequence). The CDR3 region has the DNA TGTGCCAGCAGCCCTCCCAACCCCATACTCTATGGCTACACCTTC. Protein: CASSPPNPILYGYTF.

The chain is built from TRBV11-2 and TRBJ1-4, with D tentatively TRBD1 (5 bases). CDR1 SGHAT and CDR2 FQNNGV come from the germline V gene. The CDR3 totals 16 residues. Between the trimmed V and J ends, which lost 3 bases and 3 bases, there was a span of 14 bases. This CDR3 is CASSFGGGFANEKLFF. CDR3 sequence (DNA): TGTGCCAGCAGCTTTGGGGGGGGGTTTGCTAATGAAAAACTGTTTTTT.

This clone was seen once. The chain recombines TRBV28 with TRBJ2-1, with 10 nucleotides matching TRBD2. The CDR3 has 16 residues. V lost 5 bases to trimming and J lost 6 bases; unmatched junction nucleotides: 10. The germline V gene has CDR1 MDHEN and CDR2 SYDVKM. This CDR3 reads CASSPTSGYSFNEQFF. CDR3 sequence (DNA): TGTGCCAGCAGTCCGACTAGCGGGTACAGTTTCAATGAGCAGTTCTTC.

The rearrangement uses TRBV29-1 and TRBJ2-5; 7 nucleotides line up with TRBD2. There are 13 residues in the CDR3. CDR1 is SQVTM and CDR2 is ANQGSEA in the germline V gene. V dropped 2 bases and J dropped 5; count of bases not matched to a gene: 5. Here the CDR3 reads CSVEPSGMETQYF. CDR3 sequence (DNA): TGCAGCGTTGAACCCAGCGGGATGGAGACCCAGTACTTC.

V and J are TRBV7-9 and TRBJ2-3, with a weak D call TRBD2 (6 bases). Germline CDR1 reads SEHNR; CDR2 reads FQNEAQ (reference sequence). The CDR3 is 16 residues long. Trimming removed 2 bases from V and 0 bases from J, with 12 bases in between. CDR3: CASSLLLASSTDTQYF. The CDR3 nucleotides are TGTGCCAGCAGCTTATTGCTAGCGTCTAGCACAGATACGCAGTATTTT.

The J gene is TRBJ2-5, the V gene TRBV4-1; D is possibly TRBD1 (6 bases). The CDR3 consists of 14 residues. Germline CDR1 reads MGHRA; CDR2 reads YSYEKL. Trimming stripped 2 bases from V and 8 bases from J, with 15 bases between. As DNA, the CDR3 is TGCGCCAGCAGCCAAAGGGGGATTGGGAAAACCCAGTACTTC. It yields the protein CASSQRGIGKTQYF.

The rearrangement links TRBV14 to TRBJ2-1, with TRBD2 matching 10 bases. J lost 10 bases, V lost 0 bases, and 12 bases had no gene match. The CDR3 length is 17 residues. The V gene's germline CDR1 is SGHDN and CDR2 FVKESK. For the CDR3, the DNA is TGTGCCAGCAGCCAAGATTTGACGGCTAGCGGGAGCCGGGAGCAGTTCTTC. Translating gives CASSQDLTASGSREQFF.

The CDR3 sequence: CASSVSQETQYF. The CDR3 nucleotides read TGTGCCAGCAGTGTTTCTCAAGAGACCCAGTACTTC. The chain employs TRBV2 and TRBJ2-5; D unclear. V lost 4 bases and J lost 2, with 5 bases in between. The CDR3 has 12 amino acids. Germline V gene lookup returns CDR1 SNHLY and CDR2 FYNNEI.

V and J are TRBV6-5 and TRBJ2-1; 8 bases fit TRBD1. CDR3 size: 14 residues. With V trimmed by 7 bases and J by 5 bases, 7 bases remained unmatched. CDR1 MNHEY and CDR2 SVGAGI come from the germline V gene. The DNA of the CDR3 is TGTGCCAGCACCCAGGACAGGGAAAACAATGAGCAGTTCTTC. Translation gives CASTQDRENNEQFF.

The chain has TRBV7-9 and TRBJ2-3, with 8 bases fitting TRBD2. Looked up from germline, CDR1 is SEHNR and CDR2 is FQNEAQ (reference sequence). The CDR3 extends over 15 amino acids. The junction had 11 bases not matched to a gene; V was cut back by 5 bases and J by 7 bases. The CDR3 sequence is CASSANSGSVHTQYF. CDR3 DNA: TGTGCCAGCAGCGCCAACAGCGGGAGCGTGCATACGCAGTATTTT.

The chain has TRBV10-3 and TRBJ2-5; 9 bases are shared with TRBD1. The J segment lost 5 bases and the V segment lost 6 bases, leaving 10 bases of the junction unmatched. CDR3 length equals 15 residues. Germline V gene data show CDR1 as ENHRY and CDR2 as SYGVKD. In DNA form, the CDR3 reads TGTGCCATCAGCCCCGGGACAGGGCGTGTCGAGACCCAGTACTTC. This encodes CAISPGTGRVETQYF.

V and J are TRBV30 and TRBJ2-1, with a weak D call TRBD1 (5 bases). From germline, CDR1 is GTSNPN and CDR2 SVGIG (reference sequence). V shed 2 bases and J shed 8 bases, with 7 bases lying between them. This CDR3 comprises 11 residues. This chain's CDR3 is CAWSPRDEQFF. CDR3 coding DNA: TGTGCCTGGAGTCCCAGGGATGAGCAGTTCTTC.

V and J are TRBV9 and TRBJ2-1, with 13 bases fitting TRBD2. V lost 0 bases to trimming and J lost 8 bases; unmatched junction nucleotides: 5. The CDR3 covers 16 residues. CDR1 SGDLS and CDR2 YYNGEE come from the germline V gene. The CDR3 spells CASSVAGGLAGYEQFF. In nucleotides, the CDR3 is TGTGCCAGCAGCGTAGCTGGGGGACTAGCGGGGTATGAGCAGTTCTTC. The full variable domain, its missing parts supplied by reference TRBV9 and TRBJ2-1, is DSGVTQTPKHLITATGQRVTLRCSPRSGDLSVYWYQQSLDQGLQFLIQYYNGEERAKGNILERFSAQQFPDLHSELNLSSLELGDSALYFCASSVAGGLAGYEQFFGPGTRLTVL.

The rearrangement links TRBV24-1 to TRBJ2-1; 9 nucleotides line up with TRBD2. This CDR3 has 15 amino acids. Germline V lookup: CDR1 KGHDR, CDR2 SFDVKD. After removal of 3 bases from V and 7 bases from J, the junction contained 6 bases not matched to a gene. CDR3 amino acids: CATSDRAGGMNEQFF. The CDR3 region has the DNA TGTGCCACCAGTGATAGAGCGGGAGGTATGAATGAGCAGTTCTTC.